The clone carrying this TCR beta chain came up once. Trimming cost V 5 bases and J 6 bases; bases outside gene matches: 0. The length of the CDR3 is 11 residues. The V gene's germline CDR1 is KGHDR and CDR2 SFDVKD. Assay used: immunoSEQ multiplex PCR; TCRdb lists only in-frame clones, some missing. The sample lists 75,000 to 95,000 clones, 82% occurring once. This record belongs to a study of blood T cell repertoires in COVID-19. The receptor was isolated from a human donor in a cohort sampled during active COVID-19. The sample comprised peripheral blood. The rearrangement uses TRBV24-1 and TRBJ2-7; 7 bases fit TRBD2. The CDR3 reads CATSAGGEQYF. CDR3 bases: TGTGCCACCAGTGCGGGGGGCGAGCAGTACTTC.